These T cell receptor beta chains were read from a single sample in a study of early T cells in non-severe SARS-CoV-2 infection. From the 5' RACE reads, TCRdb called clonotypes with MiXCR, one entry per CDR3 protein. The repertoire holds tens of thousands of distinct CDR3 sequences, with more than 9% as singletons. Sequencing used whole blood. These receptor sequences come from an adult who was a healthcare worker with PCR-confirmed SARS-CoV-2 infection or an uninfected control (not recorded which). CDR3s include the opening cysteine and the closing phenylalanine or tryptophan. Fields, in order: clone size, J gene, D gene, V gene, CDR3 DNA, CDR3 protein. A D gene is named only where the DNA matches it firmly. Expanded clones get a size class; other rows say once, few or many, or leave the size out.

many TRBJ2-4 - TRBV19 TGTGCCAGTAGTATCCCGGGTCTAGCCAAAAACATTCAGTACTTC CASSIPGLAKNIQYF
many TRBJ1-4 - TRBV20-1 TGCAGTGCTAAAATTCTGGGGTTGAGTGAAAAACTGTTTTTT CSAKILGLSEKLFF
- TRBJ2-7 TRBD1 TRBV10-3 TGTGCCACAGCCGGGACAGGGAACCTCCACGAGCAGTACTTC CATAGTGNLHEQYF
many TRBJ2-7 TRBD2 TRBV7-2 TGTGCCAGCAGCGGGCTAGCGGGAGTCGAGCAGTACTTC CASSGLAGVEQYF
few TRBJ2-2 TRBD2 TRBV4-2 TGTGCCAGCAGCCAAGAAGGAACTAGCGGGTCGACCGGGGAGCTGTTTTTT CASSQEGTSGSTGELFF
few TRBJ2-7 - TRBV11-2 TGTGCCAGCAGCTTAGATAAGGACACCCAGGCCGTAAGGGAGCAGTACTTC CASSLDKDTQAVREQYF
few TRBJ2-1 TRBD2 TRBV30 TGTGCCTGGAGCCTCAGGGCTAGCGGCCTCAATGAGCAGTTCTTC CAWSLRASGLNEQFF
few TRBJ2-3 - TRBV6-5 TGTGCCAGCAGTTACTCCCCCCAGCGAGGCACAGATACGCAGTATTTT CASSYSPQRGTDTQYF
- TRBJ2-7 - TRBV3-1 TGTGCCAGCAGCCAATCTTACAGACCCTACGAGCAGTACTTC CASSQSYRPYEQYF
many TRBJ2-1 - TRBV7-3 TGTGCCAGCAGCTTAGGGGCGGCGGGGCACTTCGATGAGCAGTTCTTC CASSLGAAGHFDEQFF
few TRBJ1-6 - TRBV5-4 TGTGCCAGCAGCTTGGTGGCTGGTCAGGATTCACCCCTCCACTTT CASSLVAGQDSPLHF
many TRBJ2-7 - TRBV6-1 TGTGCCAGCAGTCCCTCTGAGGGGCCCTACGAGCAGTACTTC CASSPSEGPYEQYF
many TRBJ2-7 TRBD2 TRBV7-9 TGTGCCAGCACCGGGACTAGCGGGAGGGCCTGGTACGAGCAGTACTTC CASTGTSGRAWYEQYF
many TRBJ2-3 TRBD2 TRBV5-1 TGCGCCAGCAGCTCTGGACTAGCGGCGGTAGGGGCAGATACGCAGTATTTT CASSSGLAAVGADTQYF
many TRBJ1-6 - TRBV2 TGTGCCAGCAGTCCTGACCTGCCGACCCTCCACTTT CASSPDLPTLHF
many TRBJ2-7 TRBD1 TRBV10-2 TGCGCCAGCATGAACAGGGGTTGGGAGCAGTACTTC CASMNRGWEQYF
- TRBJ2-5 - TRBV7-2 TGTGCCAGCAGCTTAGGCCTTTCGGAGACCCAGTACTTC CASSLGLSETQYF
- TRBJ2-1 - TRBV18 TGTGCCAGCTCACCAGGGCAAAACAATGAGCAGTTCTTC CASSPGQNNEQFF
many TRBJ2-1 - TRBV6-2/TRBV6-3 TGTGCCAGCAGTTACTCTTCTAGCGCATTCTTAGGGCAGTTCTTC CASSYSSSAFLGQFF
few TRBJ2-7 TRBD2 TRBV7-2 TGTGCCAGCAGCTTAGAATCTAGCGGGCCACCTTACTACGAGCAGTACTTC CASSLESSGPPYYEQYF
few TRBJ1-6 - TRBV11-2 TGTGCCAGCAGCTTAGATTCGGTACCTGGAAATTCACCCCTCCACTTT CASSLDSVPGNSPLHF
many TRBJ2-1 TRBD1 TRBV5-1 TGCGCCAGCAGACCGGACAGGAGCTCCTACAATGAGCAGTTCTTC CASRPDRSSYNEQFF
many TRBJ2-7 - TRBV5-1 TGCGCCAGCAGCTTGGGTAGTTCTTATGAGCAGTACTTC CASSLGSSYEQYF
many TRBJ2-7 - TRBV7-3 TGTGCCAGCAGCTTATCAGAGACCCACGAGCAGTACTTC CASSLSETHEQYF
- TRBJ2-2 - TRBV4-1 TGCGCCAGCAGCCAAGATGTGGGGCAGGCGAACACCGGGGAGCTGTTTTTT CASSQDVGQANTGELFF
many TRBJ2-1 TRBD1 TRBV7-7 TGTGCCAGCAGCTCTGGGACAGGGGGCGTTGAGCAGTTCTTC CASSSGTGGVEQFF
- TRBJ1-2 - TRBV5-1 TGCGCCAGCAGCCGGGACGGAGCTAACTATGGCTACACCTTC CASSRDGANYGYTF
many TRBJ2-3 - TRBV5-1 TGCGCCAGCAGCTTGATGAACTTAGATACGCAGTATTTT CASSLMNLDTQYF
many TRBJ1-6 - TRBV4-2 TGTGCCAGCAGCCAACTGACAGATAATTCACCCCTCCACTTT CASSQLTDNSPLHF
many TRBJ2-2 - TRBV11-2 TGTGCCAGCAGCTTAGCGGGGGTCGACACCGGGGAGCTGTTTTTT CASSLAGVDTGELFF
few TRBJ1-6 - TRBV3-1 TGTGCCAGCAGCGCGAAGGTCTGGGGTCGAAATTCACCCCTCCACTTT CASSAKVWGRNSPLHF
medium-sized TRBJ1-1 - TRBV9 TGTGCCAGCAGCGTATCAGGGATGAACACTGAAGCTTTCTTT CASSVSGMNTEAFF
few TRBJ2-7 - TRBV19 TGTGCCAGTAGTACCACCGGGACACTCTACGAGCAGTACTTC CASSTTGTLYEQYF
few TRBJ2-1 - TRBV18 TGTGCCAGCTCACCCCTAGAGGGCATTGAGCAGTTCTTC CASSPLEGIEQFF
many TRBJ2-7 - TRBV7-6 TGTGCCAGCAGTCGCGGGACAGCTAGCTCCTACGAGCAGTACTTC CASSRGTASSYEQYF
many TRBJ2-1 - TRBV15 TGTGCCACCAGCAGAGACTTCGGGAACAATGAGCAGTTCTTC CATSRDFGNNEQFF
few TRBJ2-5 TRBD1 TRBV11-1 TGTGCCAGCAGCTACAGGGGGGCTGAGACCCAGTACTTC CASSYRGAETQYF
many TRBJ2-7 - TRBV6-5 TGTGCCAGCAGTTACTCGGGGGAGGAAGAGTACTTC CASSYSGEEEYF
many TRBJ2-6 - TRBV2 TGTGCCAGCAGTGATGGTGTACCTGGGGCCAACGTCCTGACTTTC CASSDGVPGANVLTF
few TRBJ1-3 - TRBV5-6 TGTGCCAGCAGCTTGTTTCGGGGGGCTCCTGGAAACACCATATATTTT CASSLFRGAPGNTIYF
many TRBJ1-2 - TRBV29-1 TGCAGCGCTAGTGCCGGGACGCTTTATGGCTACACCTTC CSASAGTLYGYTF
few TRBJ1-4 - TRBV28 TGTGCCAGCAGTTTAGGGCGCATCTGGGAAAAACTGTTTTTT CASSLGRIWEKLFF
many TRBJ2-7 - TRBV29-1 TGCAGCGTTCTCCAGGGTTACGAGCAGTACTTC CSVLQGYEQYF
- TRBJ2-3 - TRBV6-4 TGTGCCAGCAGTGACTCGACCGAGACAGATACGCAGTATTTT CASSDSTETDTQYF
few TRBJ2-5 TRBD1 TRBV29-1 TGCAGCTCGGCCCCAGGGGGCGGAGAGACCCAGTACTTC CSSAPGGGETQYF
many TRBJ1-1 - TRBV18 TGTGCCAGCTCACCGCCGGAGGTTCTCCGGAACACTGAAGCTTTCTTT CASSPPEVLRNTEAFF
few TRBJ2-3 TRBD2 TRBV11-2 TGTGCCAGCAGGAGACTAGCGGGAGGGGAAGATACGCAGTATTTT CASRRLAGGEDTQYF
- TRBJ2-5 - TRBV7-9 TGTGCCAGCAGCTTAGTGGGCGGATCGATATACCAAGAGACCCAGTACTTC CASSLVGGSIYQETQYF
few TRBJ1-5 - TRBV7-2 TGTGCCAGCAGCTTATTGGGGGGCAATCAGCCCCAGCATTTT CASSLLGGNQPQHF
- TRBJ2-1 - TRBV15 TGTGCCACCAGTGTTAGGGATCCCAACAATGAGCAGTTCTTC CATSVRDPNNEQFF
few TRBJ1-5 - TRBV7-9 TGTGCCAGCAGCTTAGCAGGGGCCGGGGCCTATCAGCCCCAGCATTTT CASSLAGAGAYQPQHF
many TRBJ2-7 TRBD1 TRBV6-1 TGTGCCAGCAGTGAAGCGCAGGGGACAGGGTTCCACGAGCAGTACTTC CASSEAQGTGFHEQYF
- TRBJ2-2 TRBD2 TRBV19 TGTGCCAGTAGTAAAATTCCGGGACTAGCGGGAGTTTACACCGGGGAGCTGTTTTTT CASSKIPGLAGVYTGELFF
many TRBJ2-7 - TRBV7-9 TGTGCCAGCAGCTCCCGTCTGGCCTACGAGCAGTACTTC CASSSRLAYEQYF
few TRBJ2-3 - TRBV20-1 TGCAGTGTCTCTGCGGGGGCCCACTCTAGCACAGATACGCAGTATTTT CSVSAGAHSSTDTQYF
many TRBJ1-4 TRBD1 TRBV6-6 TGTGCCAGCAGTCGATCACCGAGGACAGGAACTAATGAAAAACTGTTTTTT CASSRSPRTGTNEKLFF